Listed below are T cell receptor beta chains from one sample, sequenced in a study of HIV-infected patients and healthy controls. A single record per CDR3 protein comes from TCRdb applying MiXCR to the 5' RACE reads. Counted here are about 15,000 distinct CDR3 sequences, 7% occurring once; the ten biggest clones make up more than 7.5%. The sequencing input was blood. Source of these receptors: an adult in good health. Both conserved end residues are part of each CDR3. A D gene is named only where the DNA matches it firmly. Clone size is not always given. Where it is, it says once, few, many or a class for expanded clones.

j_call clone_size d_call v_call cdr3_nt cdr3_aa
TRBJ2-1 many TRBD1 TRBV5-1 TGCGCCAGCAGCAAAGTGGACAGGGCCCGACTCAACAATGAGCAGTTCTTC CASSKVDRARLNNEQFF
TRBJ2-5 NA NA TRBV7-2 TGTGCCAGCAGCTTAGTTGTTGGGGGCCTAAAGGAGACCCAGTACTTC CASSLVVGGLKETQYF
TRBJ2-5 many NA TRBV7-2 TGTGCCAGCAGCCGGGGACCGATGGCCCAAGAGACCCAGTACTTC CASSRGPMAQETQYF
TRBJ1-1 many NA TRBV5-8 TGTGCCAGCAGCCCTGACCCCACCGGCGCTGAAGCTTTCTTT CASSPDPTGAEAFF
TRBJ2-7 many NA TRBV30 TGTGCCTGGAGCGATTTAACAGGCCAGGGTTACGAGCAGTACTTC CAWSDLTGQGYEQYF
TRBJ1-5 medium-sized TRBD1 TRBV28 TGTGCCAGCAGTTTCACAGGGGGCCCTCAGCCCCAGCATTTT CASSFTGGPQPQHF
TRBJ2-5 many NA TRBV7-2 TGTGCCAGCAGCTTAGCGGGGGCCGGAGAGACCCAGTACTTC CASSLAGAGETQYF
TRBJ2-7 many TRBD2 TRBV7-9 TGTGCCAGCAGCTTTACAACCGGGACTACGAACGAGCAGTACTTC CASSFTTGTTNEQYF
TRBJ2-1 many NA TRBV5-5 TGTGCCAGCAGCTTGGCGTCAGACAATGAGCAGTTCTTC CASSLASDNEQFF
TRBJ1-6 once NA TRBV27 TGTGCCAGCAGTGGGGGATATAATTCACCCCTCCACTTT CASSGGYNSPLHF
TRBJ2-3 many NA TRBV4-3 TGCGCCAGCAGCCAAGACCCCCTAGCACATACGCAGTATTTT CASSQDPLAHTQYF
TRBJ1-2 many NA TRBV3-1 TGTGCCAGCAGCCAAGAATTGTCGCAGTCCTATGGCTACACCTTC CASSQELSQSYGYTF
TRBJ1-4 NA NA TRBV25-1 TGTGCCAGCCGGAATGAAAAACTGTTTTTT CASRNEKLFF
TRBJ2-5 many NA TRBV7-2 TGTGCCAGCAGCTTCCGGGGCCAAGAGACCCAGTACTTC CASSFRGQETQYF
TRBJ2-3 many NA TRBV20-1 TGCAGTGCTAGTCGTGGGCCTGGCACAGATACGCAGTATTTT CSASRGPGTDTQYF
TRBJ1-1 many NA TRBV15 TGTGCCACCAGCAGTCAAGGAAACACTGAAGCTTTCTTT CATSSQGNTEAFF
TRBJ1-2 many NA TRBV12-3/TRBV12-4 TGTGCCAGCACCCTCCCGGGGATTGGCTACACCTTC CASTLPGIGYTF
TRBJ2-7 many NA TRBV5-4 TGTGCCAGCAGCCTGCGAAACGAGCAGTACTTC CASSLRNEQYF
TRBJ1-5 medium-sized NA TRBV7-3 TGTGCCAGCAGCTTAGGGCCAAATCAGCCCCAGCATTTT CASSLGPNQPQHF
TRBJ2-3 medium-sized NA TRBV4-1 TGCGCCAGCAGCCACCCCGGGGGTAGCACAGATACGCAGTATTTT CASSHPGGSTDTQYF
TRBJ1-5 many TRBD1 TRBV5-1 TGCGCCAGCAGCTTGGGGACAGGGAACAGCAATCAGCCCCAGCATTTT CASSLGTGNSNQPQHF
TRBJ2-6 many NA TRBV20-1 TGCAGTGCTAGAGCTCGGACAGACTCTGGGGCCAACGTCCTGACTTTC CSARARTDSGANVLTF
TRBJ2-7 many TRBD2 TRBV7-8 TGTGCCAGCAGCTTAACGGTGTTTCGGGGGACTAGCTCCTACGAGCAGTACTTC CASSLTVFRGTSSYEQYF
TRBJ2-7 many NA TRBV18 TGTGCCAGCTCTGCTAGCGCCTCCTACGAGCAGTACTTC CASSASASYEQYF
TRBJ2-1 medium-sized TRBD2 TRBV12-3/TRBV12-4 TGTGCCAGCAGTTTAGCGAGCGGGAGGTGGGGCAATGAGCAGTTCTTC CASSLASGRWGNEQFF
TRBJ2-5 many NA TRBV18 TGTGCCAGCTCACGGACGGGGCAAGAGACCCAGTACTTC CASSRTGQETQYF
TRBJ1-1 few NA TRBV20-1 TGCAGTGCTAGAGATCCCGGTAACACTGAAGCTTTCTTT CSARDPGNTEAFF
TRBJ1-4 many NA TRBV29-1 TGCAGCGTCCAGGGTCCAACTAATGAAAAACTGTTTTTT CSVQGPTNEKLFF
TRBJ1-4 NA TRBD1 TRBV2 TGTGCCAGCAGTTCAACCGGGACAGGGAATGAAAAACTGTTTTTT CASSSTGTGNEKLFF
TRBJ2-7 many NA TRBV5-1 TGCGCCAGCAGCATCGACACATACGAGCAGTACTTC CASSIDTYEQYF
TRBJ2-1 many TRBD2 TRBV20-1 TGCAGTGCTCAACTAGCGGGAGGGGTTTATGAGCAGTTCTTC CSAQLAGGVYEQFF
TRBJ2-3 NA TRBD1 TRBV4-3 TGCGCCAGCAGCCAAGAGGGACAGGGCGGAGATACGCAGTATTTT CASSQEGQGGDTQYF
TRBJ2-2 many NA TRBV5-1 TGCGCCAGCAGCCCGGGGGACAGAACGAACACCGGGGAGCTGTTTTTT CASSPGDRTNTGELFF
TRBJ2-2 many NA TRBV4-3 TGCGCCAGCAGCCAAGATACTGGCAGTGTGACCGGGGAGCTGTTTTTT CASSQDTGSVTGELFF
TRBJ2-7 many TRBD2 TRBV20-1 TGCAGTGCTACCGGCGGGAGGAGCTACGAGCAGTACTTC CSATGGRSYEQYF
TRBJ2-1 many TRBD2 TRBV7-6 TGTGCCAGCAGCCTGTTAGCGGGAACGTCCTACAATGAGCAGTTCTTC CASSLLAGTSYNEQFF
TRBJ1-1 few NA TRBV7-9 TGTGCCAGCACCTGGGGGGGGAACACTGAAGCTTTCTTT CASTWGGNTEAFF
TRBJ2-1 few NA TRBV30 TGTGCCTGGAGAGTGGATTGGAGCTCCTACAATGAGCAGTTCTTC CAWRVDWSSYNEQFF
TRBJ2-7 many NA TRBV19 TGTGCCAGTAGTACGCCGGGACTTGGCTCCTACGAGCAGTACTTC CASSTPGLGSYEQYF
TRBJ2-5 many TRBD1 TRBV5-4 TGTGCCAGCAGCGGGGGGACAGGGGGCAGAGAGACCCAGTACTTC CASSGGTGGRETQYF
TRBJ1-1 medium-sized NA TRBV12-3/TRBV12-4 TGTGCCACCAAGGGTGGAGGGATCCCTTCTTTCTTT CATKGGGIPSFF
TRBJ1-5 many NA TRBV10-3 TGTGCCATCAGTGAGGGGTATAGCAATCAGCCCCAGCATTTT CAISEGYSNQPQHF
TRBJ2-7 NA TRBD2 TRBV7-2 TGTGCCAGCAGCTTAAGCGGGGCTCTCTACGAGCAGTACTTC CASSLSGALYEQYF
TRBJ2-7 many NA TRBV10-3 TGTGCCATCAGTGAGAAGGCCATCTACGAGCAGTACTTC CAISEKAIYEQYF
TRBJ1-4 many NA TRBV28 TGTGCCAGCAGTTTCCAGTGGGCTAATGAAAAACTGTTTTTT CASSFQWANEKLFF